The source of this T cell receptor beta chain is a study of blood T cells in healthy people across ages. Overall study results and limits: Comparison with aged donors showed that long-lived donors had more naive CD4+ cells and higher diversity.

The second PCR ran roughly 7 to 12 cycles with a sample-barcoded 5' primer and J-beta primers. There were at least 3 million CDR3-containing paired-end reads obtained from each sample. Each CDR3 protein gets one entry after TCRdb re-called the 5' RACE reads with MiXCR. Here the sample spans roughly 1,500,000 distinct CDR3 sequences, 42% being singletons. This clonotype was detected a few times. Its antigen is unidentified. The junction differs from germline at one of its ends, possibly a read error. The germline V gene encodes CDR1 ENHRY and CDR2 SYGVKD. This CDR3 spans 15 amino acids. This TCR was recovered from a woman aged 18 to 35 in good health. The material sequenced was blood. This chain joins TRBV10-3 and TRBJ2-3; D is possibly TRBD1 (5 bases). This CDR3 is CAIHFTVSGTGTQYF. The DNA for the CDR3 is TGTGCCATCCACTTTACTGTCTCCGGCACAGGTACGCAGTATTTT.